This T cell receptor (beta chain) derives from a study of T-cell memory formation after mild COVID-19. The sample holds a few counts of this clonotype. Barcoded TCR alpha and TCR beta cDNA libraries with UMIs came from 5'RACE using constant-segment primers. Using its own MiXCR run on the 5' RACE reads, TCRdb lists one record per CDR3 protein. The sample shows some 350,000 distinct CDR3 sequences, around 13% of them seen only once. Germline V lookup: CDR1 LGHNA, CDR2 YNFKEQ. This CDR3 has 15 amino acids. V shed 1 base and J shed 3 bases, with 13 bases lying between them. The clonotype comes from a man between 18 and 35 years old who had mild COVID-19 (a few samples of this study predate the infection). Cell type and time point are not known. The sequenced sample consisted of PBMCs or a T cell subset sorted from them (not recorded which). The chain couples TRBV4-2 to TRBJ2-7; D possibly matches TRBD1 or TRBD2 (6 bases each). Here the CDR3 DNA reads TGTGCCAGCAGCCAAGTACCCGGGGGCCACTACGAGCAGTACTTC. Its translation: CASSQVPGGHYEQYF.